Listed below are T cell receptor beta chains from one sample, sequenced in a study of siplizumab effects on memory and regulatory T cells. Data came from immunoSEQ multiplex PCR; TCRdb stores just in-frame clones and leaves some out. The sample consists of 37,000 or so clones, 89% of them appearing once. What was sequenced was naive CD4+ T cells sorted from blood. The receptors come from a human donor in good health. CDR3s include the opening cysteine and the closing phenylalanine or tryptophan. The D gene is left open where the match is weak. Only part of the rows carry a size: once, few, many, or a class if the clone is expanded.

j_call clone_size d_call v_call cdr3_nt cdr3_aa
TRBJ2-5 . . TRBV15 TGTGCCACCAGCGGGGTGTACAGGTCCCAAGAGACCCAGTACTTC CATSGVYRSQETQYF
TRBJ2-1 . TRBD2 TRBV13 TGTGCCAGCAGCTCCAGACTAGCGGGAGGTAATGAGCAGTTCTTC CASSSRLAGGNEQFF
TRBJ2-7 . . TRBV30 TGTGCCTGGTCCGGAACAGGGATTGACGAGCAGTACTTC CAWSGTGIDEQYF
TRBJ1-1 . . TRBV7-3 TGTGCCAGCAGCTCGGCGGGGATGAACACTGAAGCTTTCTTT CASSSAGMNTEAFF
TRBJ2-2 . TRBD2 TRBV9 TGTGCCAGCAGCGTACGGGAGGGCCGGGGAACCGGGGAGCTGTTTTTT CASSVREGRGTGELFF
TRBJ2-5 . . TRBV5-1 TGCGCCAGCGGATTCGGGGGACCCCCTCAAGAGACCCAGTACTTC CASGFGGPPQETQYF
TRBJ2-7 . . TRBV11-2 TGTGCCAGCAGCCAACGAGCGCTATCCTACGAGCAGTACTTC CASSQRALSYEQYF
TRBJ2-5 . TRBD2 TRBV9 TGTGCCAGCAGCGTCCGGGCTAGCGGCTTACAAGAGACCCAGTACTTC CASSVRASGLQETQYF
TRBJ2-2 few . TRBV11-3 TGTGCCAGCAGCTCTAACACCGGGGAGCTGTTTTTT CASSSNTGELFF
TRBJ1-1 . . TRBV5-1 TGCGCCAGCAGCTTGGACAGGTCCTCCACTAACACTGAAGCTTTCTTT CASSLDRSSTNTEAFF
TRBJ2-4 . TRBD1 TRBV19 TGTGCCAGTAGTCGACAGGGGATCATTCAGTACTTC CASSRQGIIQYF
TRBJ2-7 . . TRBV5-6 TGTGCCAGCAGCTTGGGTCCGCTCTCCTACGAGCAGTACTTC CASSLGPLSYEQYF
TRBJ2-7 . . TRBV18 TGTGCCAGCTCACCGGGTAGGGGATCCTACGAGCAGTACTTC CASSPGRGSYEQYF
TRBJ1-1 few . TRBV19 TGTGCCAGTAGTCCGTCCAGCGCGTACAGAGAAGCTTTCTTT CASSPSSAYREAFF
TRBJ2-7 . . TRBV2 TGTGCCACCCGACGAGGCCTCCCCTCCTACGAGCAGTACTTC CATRRGLPSYEQYF
TRBJ2-7 . . TRBV19 TGTGCCAGTACGGGGGGCTCTTCCTCCTACGAGCAGTACTTC CASTGGSSSYEQYF
TRBJ1-1 few . TRBV10-3 TGTGCCATCATGGACGGCATGAACACTGAAGCTTTCTTT CAIMDGMNTEAFF
TRBJ2-7 . . TRBV5-4 TGTGCCAGCAGCTTGGGTGCGGGGGCCGGGAGAGAGCAGTACTTC CASSLGAGAGREQYF
TRBJ1-2 . . TRBV5-4 TGTGCCAGCAGCTCAGGGTCACCGGCCTATGGCTACACCTTC CASSSGSPAYGYTF